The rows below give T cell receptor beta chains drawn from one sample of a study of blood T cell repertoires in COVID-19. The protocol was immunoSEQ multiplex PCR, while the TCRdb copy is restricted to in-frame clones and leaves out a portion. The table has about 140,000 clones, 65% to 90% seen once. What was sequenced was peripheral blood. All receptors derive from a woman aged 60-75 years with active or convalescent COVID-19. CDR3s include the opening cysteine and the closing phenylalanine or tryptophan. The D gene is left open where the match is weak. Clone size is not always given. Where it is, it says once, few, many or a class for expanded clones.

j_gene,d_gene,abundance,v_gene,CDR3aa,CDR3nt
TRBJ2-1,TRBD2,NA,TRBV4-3,CASSHPLGLAGDNEQFF,TGCGCCAGCAGCCATCCTTTAGGACTAGCGGGAGACAATGAGCAGTTCTTC
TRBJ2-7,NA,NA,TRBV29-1,CSVGTGSSYEQYF,TGCAGCGTTGGCACCGGGAGTTCCTACGAGCAGTACTTC
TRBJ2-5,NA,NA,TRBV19,CASSITGLTEGETQYF,TGTGCCAGTAGTATAACGGGACTTACTGAGGGCGAGACCCAGTACTTC
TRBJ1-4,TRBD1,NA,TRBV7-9,CASSNLDRGNEKLFF,TGTGCCAGCAGCAACCTGGACAGGGGTAATGAAAAACTGTTTTTT
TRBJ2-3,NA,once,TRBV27,CASSGTGRGTDTQYF,TGTGCCAGCAGTGGTACAGGGAGGGGCACAGATACGCAGTATTTT
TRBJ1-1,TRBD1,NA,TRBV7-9,CASSPGQGDHTEAFF,TGTGCCAGCAGCCCAGGACAGGGTGATCACACTGAAGCTTTCTTT
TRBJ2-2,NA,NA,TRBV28,CASMGAPKGGELFF,TGTGCCAGCATGGGGGCCCCAAAGGGCGGGGAGCTGTTTTTT
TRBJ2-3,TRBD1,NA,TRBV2,CASSGIPGQGALSTDTQYF,TGTGCCAGCAGTGGGATACCGGGACAGGGGGCTCTTAGCACAGATACGCAGTATTTT
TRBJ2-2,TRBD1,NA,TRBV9,CASSAGTGGSTGELFF,TGTGCCAGCAGCGCCGGGACAGGGGGCAGTACCGGGGAGCTGTTTTTT
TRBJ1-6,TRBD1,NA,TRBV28,CASSPGQRISPLHF,TGTGCCAGCAGTCCGGGACAGCGAATCTCACCCCTCCACTTT
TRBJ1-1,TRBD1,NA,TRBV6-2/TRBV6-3,CASSPVDRGPEAFF,TGTGCCAGCAGCCCCGTCGACAGGGGGCCTGAAGCTTTCTTT
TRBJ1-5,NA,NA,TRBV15,CATSREYGKGNQPQHF,TGTGCCACCAGCAGAGAATACGGTAAGGGGAATCAGCCCCAGCATTTT
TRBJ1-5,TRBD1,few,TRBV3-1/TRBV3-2,CASSQRTGFQPQHF,TGTGCCAGCAGCCAAAGGACAGGGTTTCAGCCCCAGCATTTT
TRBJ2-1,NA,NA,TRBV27,CASSLYSYYTRNEQFF,TGTGCCAGCAGTTTATATAGCTACTACACACGAAATGAGCAGTTCTTC
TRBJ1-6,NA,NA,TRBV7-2,CASSLAAGSSPTAYNSPLHF,TGTGCCAGCAGCTTAGCAGCGGGGAGCAGTCCCACGGCCTATAATTCACCCCTCCACTTT
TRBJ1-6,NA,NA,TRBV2,CASSEEGRSPLHF,TGTGCCAGCAGTGAAGAGGGGCGTTCACCCCTCCACTTT
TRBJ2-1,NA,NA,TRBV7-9,CASSLGTYEQFF,TGTGCCAGCAGCTTAGGCACATATGAGCAGTTCTTC
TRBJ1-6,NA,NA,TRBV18,CASSPSAPSNSPLHF,TGTGCCAGCTCACCATCTGCGCCCTCTAATTCACCCCTCCACTTT
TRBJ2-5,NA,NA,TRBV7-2,CASRVAGEETQYF,TGTGCCAGCAGGGTTGCGGGTGAGGAGACCCAGTACTTC
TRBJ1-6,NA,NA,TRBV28,CASSLGASPLHF,TGTGCCAGCAGTTTGGGCGCTTCACCCCTCCACTTT